Here is one T cell receptor beta chain with its context. This clonotype was picked up a small number of times. Its target antigen remains unknown. Nothing much larger sits one base from this clone, and base qualities are not available. This specimen belongs to a study of T-cell memory formation after mild COVID-19 (dated by TCRdb to the early 2020s). With regard to the full study: Most TCR sequence clusters were specific to one of the two donors. T-cell clones expanding and contracting after mild COVID-19 in two donors were tracked by longitudinal TCRalpha and TCRbeta repertoire sequencing. The cohort was made up of two young adult volunteers, one female and one male, who were previously healthy.

Study-wide conclusions, independent of this receptor: The second-wave clones that peaked on day 37 were not confirmed to be SARS-CoV-2 specific. From day 15 to 85, contracting clones showed balanced CD4/CD8 phenotypes, whereas a second wave of clones that expanded from day 15 to 37 leaned towards CD4+. Contracting CD4+ clones turned up mainly in the CM and EM memory subsets, whereas EMRA was where CD8+ clones were enriched. The study covered only a couple of mild cases, and larger cohorts including severe cases with pre-infection samples were considered necessary. Some responding clones were detected in pre-infection memory, suggesting pre-existing cross-reactive memory T cells joined the SARS-CoV-2 response.

V is reduced by 3 bases and J by 4 bases, leaving a spacing of 14 bases between them. From cysteine to phenylalanine, the CDR3 is 15 amino acids long. Just the 45-base CDR3 DNA is kept, in frame starting at base 1. Reads for this sample came from an Illumina NovaSeq 6000. cDNA libraries for TCRalpha and TCRbeta were prepared by 5'RACE using constant-segment primers, with sample barcodes and unique molecular identifiers added. RNA was extracted from every sample with Trizol reagent. Library amplification was performed in two PCR steps, and a second sample barcode and Illumina TruSeq adapters were introduced in the second step. Libraries were sequenced on an Illumina NovaSeq with 2 x 150 bp paired-end reads. Under the source paper's analysis protocol: With migec v1.2.7, reads were demultiplexed and then collapsed into UMI-guided consensus sequences. Using mixcr v2.1.11, UMI consensuses were aligned to TRA and TRB V and J templates and then assembled into clonotypes. Clonotypes were classified as expanded or contracted when called significant by both edgeR and NoisET, with noise models trained on biological replicates. For edgeR calls, a false discovery rate-adjusted p below 0.01 and a log2 fold-change threshold of 1 were applied. As an exploratory analysis of dynamics, max-normalized trajectories of the 1000 most abundant clonotypes were examined with PCA combined with hierarchical clustering. Separately sequenced CD4+ and CD8+ repertoires were used to assign the CD4 or CD8 phenotype of responding clones. The public reads were reprocessed in TCRdb via fastp at Q25 and MiXCR, keeping in-frame beta chains. Entries that share a CDR3 protein sequence are merged under the most common genes and DNA. What appears here as the V and J calls and clone size reflects TCRdb's work, not the paper's. This sample gives more than 250,000 distinct CDR3 sequences in total; more than 15% of them show up just once. 23% of the sample is in the top ten clones.

Ficoll-Paque density gradient centrifugation was the method used to isolate PBMCs. The clonotype was recovered from a man younger than 35 who had mild COVID-19 (a few samples of this study predate the infection). The sample titles of this study are shuffled in the database, so cell type and time point are left out; the donor was told from shared clones. The chain links TRBV12-3 or TRBV12-4 with TRBJ2-3; TRBD1 is possibly the D segment (5 matching bases). The sample consisted of PBMCs or a T cell subset sorted from them (not recorded which). The CDR3 amino acid sequence is: CASSFAGLMADTQYF. The DNA sequence is as follows: TGTGCCAGCAGTTTCGCAGGGTTGATGGCAGATACGCAGTATTTT.